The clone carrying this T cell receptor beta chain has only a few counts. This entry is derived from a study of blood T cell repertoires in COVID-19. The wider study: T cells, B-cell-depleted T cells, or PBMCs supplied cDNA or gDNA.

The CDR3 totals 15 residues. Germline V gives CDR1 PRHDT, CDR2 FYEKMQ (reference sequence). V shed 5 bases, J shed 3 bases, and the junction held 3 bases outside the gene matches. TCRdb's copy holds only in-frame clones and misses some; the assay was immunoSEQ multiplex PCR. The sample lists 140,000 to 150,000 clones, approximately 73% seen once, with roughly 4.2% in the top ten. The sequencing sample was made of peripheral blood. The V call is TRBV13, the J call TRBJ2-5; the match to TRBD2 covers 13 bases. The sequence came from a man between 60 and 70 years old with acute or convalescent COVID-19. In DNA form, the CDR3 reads TGTGCCAGCAGCGGGGGGACTAGCGGGAAAGAGACCCAGTACTTC. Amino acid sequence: CASSGGTSGKETQYF. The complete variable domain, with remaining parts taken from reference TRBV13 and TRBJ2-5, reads AAGVIQSPRHLIKEKRETATLKCYPIPRHDTVYWYQQGPGQDPQFLISFYEKMQSDKGSIPDRFSAQQFSDYHSELNMSSLELGDSALYFCASSGGTSGKETQYFGPGTRLLVL.